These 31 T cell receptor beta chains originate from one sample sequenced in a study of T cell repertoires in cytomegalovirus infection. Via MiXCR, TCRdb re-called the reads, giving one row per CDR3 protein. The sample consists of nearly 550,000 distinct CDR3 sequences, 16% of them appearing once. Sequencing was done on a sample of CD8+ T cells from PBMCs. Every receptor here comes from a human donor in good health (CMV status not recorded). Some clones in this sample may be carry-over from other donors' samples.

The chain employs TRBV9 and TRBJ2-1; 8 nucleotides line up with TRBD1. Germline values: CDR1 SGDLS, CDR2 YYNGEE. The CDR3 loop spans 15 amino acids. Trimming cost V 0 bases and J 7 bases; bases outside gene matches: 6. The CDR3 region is CASSVAGGLMNEQFF. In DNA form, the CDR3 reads TGTGCCAGCAGCGTAGCAGGGGGCCTTATGAATGAGCAGTTCTTC. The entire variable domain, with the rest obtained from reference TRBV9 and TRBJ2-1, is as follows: DSGVTQTPKHLITATGQRVTLRCSPRSGDLSVYWYQQSLDQGLQFLIQYYNGEERAKGNILERFSAQQFPDLHSELNLSSLELGDSALYFCASSVAGGLMNEQFFGPGTRLTVL.

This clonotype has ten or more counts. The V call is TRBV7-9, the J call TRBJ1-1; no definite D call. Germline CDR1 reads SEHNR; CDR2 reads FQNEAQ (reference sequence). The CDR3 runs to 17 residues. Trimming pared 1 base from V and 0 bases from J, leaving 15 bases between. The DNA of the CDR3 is TGTGCCAGCAGCTTAGTTCTTCGGGGAGTCCTGAACACTGAAGCTTTCTTT. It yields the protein CASSLVLRGVLNTEAFF. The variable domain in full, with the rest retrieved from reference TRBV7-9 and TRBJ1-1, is DTGVSQNPRHKITKRGQNVTFRCDPISEHNRLYWYRQTLGQGPEFLTYFQNEAQLEKSRLLSDRFSAERPKGSFSTLEIQRTEQGDSAMYLCASSLVLRGVLNTEAFFGQGTRLTVV.

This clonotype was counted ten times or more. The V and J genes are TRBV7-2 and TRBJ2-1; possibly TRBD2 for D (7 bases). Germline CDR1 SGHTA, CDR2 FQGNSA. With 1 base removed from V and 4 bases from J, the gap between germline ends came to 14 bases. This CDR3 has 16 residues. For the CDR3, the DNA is TGTGCCAGCAGCTTAGTGGGGGGGCAAAGGTACAATGAGCAGTTCTTC. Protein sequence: CASSLVGGQRYNEQFF.

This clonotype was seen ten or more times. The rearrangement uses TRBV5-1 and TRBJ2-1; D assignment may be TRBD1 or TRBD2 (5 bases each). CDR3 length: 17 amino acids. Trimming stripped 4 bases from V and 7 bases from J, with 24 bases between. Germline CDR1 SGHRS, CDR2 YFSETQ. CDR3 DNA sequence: TGCGCCAGCAGCGTGGAAAGGCCGGGACCGGCGAGAAATGAGCAGTTCTTC. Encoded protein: CASSVERPGPARNEQFF. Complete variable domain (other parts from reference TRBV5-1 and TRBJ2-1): KAGVTQTPRYLIKTRGQQVTLSCSPISGHRSVSWYQQTPGQGLQFLFEYFSETQRNKGNFPGRFSGRQFSNSRSEMNVSTLELGDSALYLCASSVERPGPARNEQFFGPGTRLTVL.

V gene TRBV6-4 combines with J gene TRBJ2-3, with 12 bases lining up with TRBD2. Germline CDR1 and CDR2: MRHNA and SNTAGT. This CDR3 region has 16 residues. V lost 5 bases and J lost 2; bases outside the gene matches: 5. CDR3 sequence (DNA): TGTGCCAGCAGTCAAGGACTAGCGGGAAACACAGATACGCAGTATTTT. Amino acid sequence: CASSQGLAGNTDTQYF.

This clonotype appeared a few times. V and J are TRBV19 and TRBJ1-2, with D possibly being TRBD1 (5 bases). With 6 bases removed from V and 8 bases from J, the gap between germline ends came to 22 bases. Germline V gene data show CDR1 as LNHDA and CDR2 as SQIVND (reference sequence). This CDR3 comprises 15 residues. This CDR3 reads CASRGTVEAARGYTF. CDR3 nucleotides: TGTGCCAGTAGAGGGACCGTAGAAGCGGCGAGAGGCTACACCTTC.

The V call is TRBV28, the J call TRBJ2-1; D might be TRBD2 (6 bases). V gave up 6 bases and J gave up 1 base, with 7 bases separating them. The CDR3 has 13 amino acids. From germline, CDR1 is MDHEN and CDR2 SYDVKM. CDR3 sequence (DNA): TGTGCCAGCAGGAGCGGGTCCTACAATGAGCAGTTCTTC. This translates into CASRSGSYNEQFF.

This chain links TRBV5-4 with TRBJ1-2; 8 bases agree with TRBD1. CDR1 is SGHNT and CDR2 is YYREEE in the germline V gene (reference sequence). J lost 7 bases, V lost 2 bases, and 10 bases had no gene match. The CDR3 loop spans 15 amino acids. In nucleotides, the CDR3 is TGTGCCAGCAGCTTTCAAGCGGACAGGGTTGGTGGCTACACCTTC. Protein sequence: CASSFQADRVGGYTF.

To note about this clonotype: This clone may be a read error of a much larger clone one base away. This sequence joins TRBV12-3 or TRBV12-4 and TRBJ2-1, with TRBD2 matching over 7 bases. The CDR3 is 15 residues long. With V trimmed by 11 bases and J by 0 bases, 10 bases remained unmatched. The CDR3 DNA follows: TGTGCCGTAAATTCGGGGGGAAGCTCCTACAATGAGCAGTTCTTC. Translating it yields CAVNSGGSSYNEQFF.

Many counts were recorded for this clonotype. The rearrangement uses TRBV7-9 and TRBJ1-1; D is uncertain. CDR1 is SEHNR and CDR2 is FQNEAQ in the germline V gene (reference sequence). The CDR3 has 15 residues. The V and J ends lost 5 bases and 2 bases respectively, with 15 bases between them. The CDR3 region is CASSPPQPSNTEAFF. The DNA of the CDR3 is TGTGCCAGCAGCCCCCCCCAGCCCAGCAACACTGAAGCTTTCTTT.

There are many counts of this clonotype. The CDR3 bases are TGTGCCAGCAGCCGGACAGGGGTGCAGCCCCAGCATTTT. Residues: CASSRTGVQPQHF. The chain recombines TRBV7-2 with TRBJ1-5, with TRBD1 identical over 9 bases. CDR1 is SGHTA and CDR2 is FQGNSA in the germline V gene. V shed 5 bases and J 7 bases; nucleotides not matched to a gene: 3. The CDR3 has 13 residues.

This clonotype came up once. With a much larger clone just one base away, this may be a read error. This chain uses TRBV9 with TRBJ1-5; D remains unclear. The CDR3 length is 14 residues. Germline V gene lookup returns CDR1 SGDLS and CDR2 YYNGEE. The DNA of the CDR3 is TGTGCCAGCAGCGTAGGGGATAGCAATCAGCCCCATCATTTT. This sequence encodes CASSVGDSNQPHHF.

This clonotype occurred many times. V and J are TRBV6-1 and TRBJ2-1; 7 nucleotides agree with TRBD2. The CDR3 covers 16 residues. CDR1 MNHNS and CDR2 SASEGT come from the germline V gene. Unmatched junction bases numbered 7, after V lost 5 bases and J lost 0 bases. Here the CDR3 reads CASSTTSVGSYNEQFF. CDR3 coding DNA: TGTGCCAGCAGTACCACTAGCGTCGGCTCCTACAATGAGCAGTTCTTC.

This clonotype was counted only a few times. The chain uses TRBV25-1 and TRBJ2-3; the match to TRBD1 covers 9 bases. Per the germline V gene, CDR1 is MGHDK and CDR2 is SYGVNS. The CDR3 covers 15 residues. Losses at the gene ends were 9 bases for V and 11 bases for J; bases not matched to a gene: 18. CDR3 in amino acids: CASSGTGWIAERQYF. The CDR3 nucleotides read TGTGCCAGTTCCGGGACAGGGTGGATAGCCGAGAGGCAGTATTTT. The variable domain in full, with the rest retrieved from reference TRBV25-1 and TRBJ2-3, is EADIYQTPRYLVIGTGKKITLECSQTMGHDKMYWYQQDPGMELHLIHYSYGVNSTEKGDLSSESTVSRIRTEHFPLTLESARPSHTSQYLCASSGTGWIAERQYFGPGTRLTVL.

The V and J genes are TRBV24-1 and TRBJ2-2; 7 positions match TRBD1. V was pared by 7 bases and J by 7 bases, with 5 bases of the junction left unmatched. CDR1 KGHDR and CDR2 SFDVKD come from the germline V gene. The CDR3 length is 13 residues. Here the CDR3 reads CATRQGSGGELFF. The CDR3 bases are TGTGCCACCAGACAGGGGTCGGGCGGGGAGCTGTTTTTT.

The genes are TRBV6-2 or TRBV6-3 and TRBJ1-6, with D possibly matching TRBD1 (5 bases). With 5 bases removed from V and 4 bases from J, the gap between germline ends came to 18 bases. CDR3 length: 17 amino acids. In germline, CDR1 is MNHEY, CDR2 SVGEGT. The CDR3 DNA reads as TGTGCCAGCAGTCATCCATTCTACGGGGGGTATAATTCACCCCTCCACTTT. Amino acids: CASSHPFYGGYNSPLHF.

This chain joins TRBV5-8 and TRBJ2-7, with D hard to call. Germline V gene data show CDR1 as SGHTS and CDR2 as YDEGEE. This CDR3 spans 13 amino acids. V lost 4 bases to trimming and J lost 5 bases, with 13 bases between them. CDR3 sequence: CASSAVASDEQYF. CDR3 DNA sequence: TGTGCCAGCAGCGCAGTAGCAAGCGACGAGCAGTACTTC.

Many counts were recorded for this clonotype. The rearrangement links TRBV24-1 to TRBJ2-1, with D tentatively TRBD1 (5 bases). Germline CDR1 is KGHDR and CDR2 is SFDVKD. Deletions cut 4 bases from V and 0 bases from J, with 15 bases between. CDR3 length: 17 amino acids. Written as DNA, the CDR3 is TGTGCCACCAGTGACTCACAGGCGACTCGCTCCTACAATGAGCAGTTCTTC. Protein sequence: CATSDSQATRSYNEQFF.

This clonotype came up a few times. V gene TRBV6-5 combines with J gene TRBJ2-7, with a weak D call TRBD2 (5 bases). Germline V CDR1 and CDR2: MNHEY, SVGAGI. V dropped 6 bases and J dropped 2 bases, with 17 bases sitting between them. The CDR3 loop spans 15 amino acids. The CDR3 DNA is TGTGCCAGCAGACAAAACCCGGACTTTACCTACGAGCAGTACTTC. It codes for CASRQNPDFTYEQYF.

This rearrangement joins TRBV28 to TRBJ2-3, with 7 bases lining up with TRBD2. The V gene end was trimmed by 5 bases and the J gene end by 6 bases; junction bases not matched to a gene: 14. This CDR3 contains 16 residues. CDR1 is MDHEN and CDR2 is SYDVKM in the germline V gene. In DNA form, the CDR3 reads TGTGCCAGCAGTCCCCATGAGACTAGCTTAGCCGATACGCAGTATTTT. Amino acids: CASSPHETSLADTQYF.

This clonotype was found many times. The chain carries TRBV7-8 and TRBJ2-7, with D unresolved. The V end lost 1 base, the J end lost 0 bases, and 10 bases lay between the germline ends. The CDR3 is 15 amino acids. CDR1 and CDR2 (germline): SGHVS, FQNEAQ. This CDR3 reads CASSLEQDSSYEQYF. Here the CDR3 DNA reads TGTGCCAGCAGCTTAGAGCAGGATTCCTCCTACGAGCAGTACTTC.

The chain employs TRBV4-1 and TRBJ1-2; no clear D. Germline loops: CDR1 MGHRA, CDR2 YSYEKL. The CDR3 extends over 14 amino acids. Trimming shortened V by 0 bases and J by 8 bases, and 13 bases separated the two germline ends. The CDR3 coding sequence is TGCGCCAGCAGCCAAGATATTGGACTAGCGGGCTACACCTTC. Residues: CASSQDIGLAGYTF.

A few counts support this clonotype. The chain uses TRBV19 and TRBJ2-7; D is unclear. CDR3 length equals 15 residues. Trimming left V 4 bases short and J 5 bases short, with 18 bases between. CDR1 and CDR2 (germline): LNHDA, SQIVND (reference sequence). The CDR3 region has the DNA TGTGCCAGTAGTAGGGCGGCTTCGACCTTCAACGAGCAGTACTTC. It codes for CASSRAASTFNEQYF.

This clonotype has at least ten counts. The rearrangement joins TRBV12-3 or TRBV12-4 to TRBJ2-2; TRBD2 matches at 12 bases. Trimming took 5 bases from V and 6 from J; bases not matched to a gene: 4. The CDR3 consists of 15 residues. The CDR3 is CASSASGGAPGELFF. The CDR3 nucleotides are TGTGCCAGCAGTGCTAGCGGGGGGGCTCCCGGGGAGCTGTTTTTT.

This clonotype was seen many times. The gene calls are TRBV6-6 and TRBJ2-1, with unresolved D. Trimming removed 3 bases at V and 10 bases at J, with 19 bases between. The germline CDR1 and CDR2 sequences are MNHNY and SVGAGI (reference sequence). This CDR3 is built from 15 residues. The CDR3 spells CASSYPGSRSTEQFF. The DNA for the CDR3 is TGTGCCAGCAGTTATCCCGGGTCCCGAAGCACCGAGCAGTTCTTC.

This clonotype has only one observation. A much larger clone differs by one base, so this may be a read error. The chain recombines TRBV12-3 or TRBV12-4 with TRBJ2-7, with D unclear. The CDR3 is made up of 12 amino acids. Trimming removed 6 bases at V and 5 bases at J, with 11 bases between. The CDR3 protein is CASSGRWDEQYF. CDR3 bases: TGTGCCAGCAGCGGCCGCTGGGACGAGCAGTACTTC.

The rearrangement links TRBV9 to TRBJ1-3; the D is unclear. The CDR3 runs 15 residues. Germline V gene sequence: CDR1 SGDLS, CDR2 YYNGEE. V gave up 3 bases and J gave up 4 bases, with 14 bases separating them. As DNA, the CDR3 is TGTGCCAGCAGCGGAAGTGAGAGGGCGGGAAACACCATATATTTT. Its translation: CASSGSERAGNTIYF.

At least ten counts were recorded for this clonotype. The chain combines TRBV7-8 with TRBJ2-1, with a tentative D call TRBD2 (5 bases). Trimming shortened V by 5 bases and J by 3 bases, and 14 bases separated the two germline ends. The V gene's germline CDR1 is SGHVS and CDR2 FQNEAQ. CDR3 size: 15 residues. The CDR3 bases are TGTGCCAGCAGCCAATCGGACTTGGTCTACAATGAGCAGTTCTTC. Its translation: CASSQSDLVYNEQFF. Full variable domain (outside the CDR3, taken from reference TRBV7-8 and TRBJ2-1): GAGVSQSPRYKVAKRGQDVALRCDPISGHVSLFWYQQALGQGPEFLTYFQNEAQLDKSGLPSDRFFAERPEGSVSTLKIQRTQQEDSAVYLCASSQSDLVYNEQFFGPGTRLTVL.

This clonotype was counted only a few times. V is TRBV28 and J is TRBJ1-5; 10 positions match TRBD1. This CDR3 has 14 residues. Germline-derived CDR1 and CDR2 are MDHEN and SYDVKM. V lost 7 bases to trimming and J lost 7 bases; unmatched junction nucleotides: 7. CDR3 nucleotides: TGTGCCAGCACCTCGGGACAGGGGAGCCAGCCCCAGCATTTT. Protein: CASTSGQGSQPQHF.

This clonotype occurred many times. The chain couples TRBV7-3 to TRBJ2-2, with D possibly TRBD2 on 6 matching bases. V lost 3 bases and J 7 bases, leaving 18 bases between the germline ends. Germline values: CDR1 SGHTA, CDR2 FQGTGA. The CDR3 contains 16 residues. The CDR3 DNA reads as TGTGCCAGCAGCTTCCCGGGAGAGGGGAATCACGGGGAGCTGTTTTTT. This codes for CASSFPGEGNHGELFF.

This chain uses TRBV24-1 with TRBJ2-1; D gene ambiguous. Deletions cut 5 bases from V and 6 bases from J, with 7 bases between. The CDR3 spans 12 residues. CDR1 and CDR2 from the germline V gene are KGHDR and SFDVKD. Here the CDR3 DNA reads TGTGCCACCAGTGGTCGCGGCAATGAGCAGTTCTTC. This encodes CATSGRGNEQFF.